This T cell receptor beta chain emerged from a study of cytomegalovirus exposure and HLA in healthy donors. Findings of the study overall: A later analysis reportedly found fewer N-insertions in an Asian-associated ancestry cluster than the roughly 730-donor mean. Researchers catalogued about 150 TCR beta chains as cytomegalovirus-associated. A likely sequencing artifact accounted for one observed cluster of highly shared sequence variants.

The study sampled nominally healthy donors, though unrecorded immune exposures were likely. This clone was seen a single time. Its antigen is unidentified. PCR employed 60 Vbeta and 13 Jbeta primers. Assay: immunoSEQ multiplex PCR; the TCRdb copy retains only in-frame clones and omits some. This table holds approximately 97,000 clones, 81% found once. This TCR was recovered from a woman aged 65 to 85 in good health and CMV-seropositive. Sequencing was done on a sample of PBMCs.

CDR3 bases: TGTGCCAGCTCACGGTACGGTTACAATGAGCAGTTCTTC. This codes for CASSRYGYNEQFF. The chain recombines TRBV18 with TRBJ2-1; D not resolved. Germline-derived CDR1 and CDR2 are KGHSH and LQKENI. The CDR3 runs 13 residues. Trimming removed 4 bases at V and 4 bases at J, with 8 bases between.